The 27 T cell receptor beta chains presented below share a single source sample, sequenced in a study of blood T cell repertoires in COVID-19. This table comes from immunoSEQ multiplex PCR, and its TCRdb copy is limited to in-frame clones, with some not included. This table holds around 360,000 clones, around 87% found once. The sequenced sample consisted of peripheral blood. These receptor sequences come from a woman aged 30 to 39 with COVID-19, enrolled during active disease.

The CDR3 region is CASSLAWGQASSYNEQFF. DNA for the CDR3: TGTGCCAGCAGCTTGGCCTGGGGACAGGCGAGCTCCTACAATGAGCAGTTCTTC. The gene calls are TRBV5-8 and TRBJ2-1, with TRBD1 identical over 8 bases. Germline assignment: CDR1 SGHTS and CDR2 YDEGEE. V lost 0 bases and J lost 0; bases outside the gene matches: 8. The CDR3 consists of 18 residues.

The chain couples TRBV5-4 to TRBJ2-3; 9 bases are shared with TRBD2. CDR1 is SGHNT and CDR2 is YYREEE in the germline V gene (reference sequence). The CDR3 length is 14 residues. The trim removed 5 bases at V and 5 bases at J, leaving 6 bases unmatched. This CDR3 is CASSSGRLVDTQYF. Written as DNA, the CDR3 is TGTGCCAGCAGTAGCGGGAGATTGGTAGATACGCAGTATTTT.

The rearrangement joins TRBV28 to TRBJ1-1; no firm D call. CDR3 length equals 12 residues. V lost 3 bases, J lost 4 bases, and 6 bases lay in between. Germline CDR1 is MDHEN and CDR2 is SYDVKM. Here the CDR3 reads CASSLRSTEAFF. For the CDR3, the DNA is TGTGCCAGCAGTTTGAGGAGCACTGAAGCTTTCTTT.

This clone was seen a handful of times. The J gene is TRBJ2-1, the V gene TRBV9, with TRBD2 as a possible D gene (5 bases). Trimming took off 0 bases at V and 2 bases at J, with 15 bases between the two ends. Germline values: CDR1 SGDLS, CDR2 YYNGEE. The CDR3 is made up of 17 amino acids. DNA for the CDR3: TGTGCCAGCAGCGTAGACAGTGGGCTAGCAGCCTACAATGAGCAGTTCTTC. Protein: CASSVDSGLAAYNEQFF. Full variable domain (outside the CDR3, taken from reference TRBV9 and TRBJ2-1): DSGVTQTPKHLITATGQRVTLRCSPRSGDLSVYWYQQSLDQGLQFLIQYYNGEERAKGNILERFSAQQFPDLHSELNLSSLELGDSALYFCASSVDSGLAAYNEQFFGPGTRLTVL.

V is TRBV2 and J is TRBJ2-3; D is ambiguous. V lost 4 bases and J 5 bases, leaving 4 bases between the germline ends. The CDR3 spans 11 residues. Germline lookup yields CDR1 SNHLY and CDR2 FYNNEI. CDR3 bases: TGTGCCAGCAGTGTACTAGATACGCAGTATTTT. This translates into CASSVLDTQYF.

This clone has just one count. The genes are TRBV4-3 and TRBJ2-3; 11 nucleotides align to TRBD2. V was clipped by 2 bases and J by 5 bases; unmatched bases: 6. Germline CDR1 and CDR2: LGHNA and YSLEER. This CDR3 contains 16 residues. The CDR3 loop reads CASSQNPGLAGDTQYF. DNA for the CDR3: TGCGCCAGCAGCCAAAACCCTGGACTAGCGGGAGATACGCAGTATTTT.

The chain joins TRBV2 to TRBJ1-2; D is perhaps TRBD1 (6 bases). Looked up from germline, CDR1 is SNHLY and CDR2 is FYNNEI. Trimming removed 6 bases at V and 3 bases at J, with 11 bases between. The CDR3 loop spans 13 amino acids. Written as DNA, the CDR3 is TGTGCCAGCAGGGAGACAGGTTACTATGGCTACACCTTC. Translated: CASRETGYYGYTF. The variable domain in full, with the rest retrieved from reference TRBV2 and TRBJ1-2, is EPEVTQTPSHQVTQMGQEVILRCVPISNHLYFYWYRQILGQKVEFLVSFYNNEISEKSEIFDDQFSVERPDGSNFTLKIRSTKLEDSAMYFCASRETGYYGYTFGSGTRLTVV.

The chain joins TRBV29-1 to TRBJ2-1; possibly TRBD2 for D (6 bases). The CDR3 is made up of 14 amino acids. Germline V gene lookup returns CDR1 SQVTM and CDR2 ANQGSEA. V was clipped by 3 bases and J by 1 base, with 10 bases between them. CDR3 in DNA: TGCAGCGTTGACCGGGAGCGGTCCTACAATGAGCAGTTCTTC. It codes for CSVDRERSYNEQFF.

The rearrangement links TRBV18 to TRBJ2-7; 8 bases agree with TRBD1. Trimming cost V 5 bases and J 4 bases; bases outside gene matches: 4. Germline V gene lookup returns CDR1 KGHSH and CDR2 LQKENI. The CDR3 sequence is 13 residues long. The CDR3 protein is CASSSDRAYEQYF. CDR3 sequence (DNA): TGTGCCAGCTCATCGGACAGGGCATACGAGCAGTACTTC.

The chain joins TRBV7-3 to TRBJ2-2, with 7 nucleotides matching TRBD1. CDR1 and CDR2 from the germline V gene are SGHTA and FQGTGA. The CDR3 is 14 residues long. J lost 7 bases, V lost 1 base, and 3 bases had no gene match. CDR3 bases: TGTGCCAGCAGCTTAAGAGGGGGCGGCGGGGAGCTGTTTTTT. Its translation: CASSLRGGGGELFF.

The chain couples TRBV2 to TRBJ2-1; D gene uncertain. The germline V and J ends were trimmed by 5 bases and 4 bases, with 3 bases remaining between them. Germline CDR1 SNHLY, CDR2 FYNNEI. The length of the CDR3 is 11 residues. The CDR3 loop reads CASSPYNEQFF. The CDR3 coding sequence is TGTGCCAGCAGTCCTTACAATGAGCAGTTCTTC.

The chain links TRBV5-1 to TRBJ1-4, with D unclear. This CDR3 contains 15 residues. The V end was cut by 5 bases, the J end by 3 bases, with 14 bases between. CDR1 and CDR2 from the germline V gene are SGHRS and YFSETQ. In nucleotides, the CDR3 is TGCGCCAGCAGTCATGATACAGTTCCTAATGAAAAACTGTTTTTT. It encodes CASSHDTVPNEKLFF.

This chain joins TRBV2 and TRBJ1-1; D gene ambiguous. The CDR3 is made up of 11 amino acids. V gave up 6 bases and J gave up 7 bases, with 9 bases separating them. Germline V gene sequence: CDR1 SNHLY, CDR2 FYNNEI. CDR3: CASRQNREAFF. The CDR3 bases are TGTGCCAGCAGGCAGAACCGTGAAGCTTTCTTT.

This chain uses TRBV5-1 with TRBJ1-4; D might be TRBD1 (6 bases). The germline V gene has CDR1 SGHRS and CDR2 YFSETQ. V gave up 10 bases and J gave up 7 bases, with 17 bases separating them. The CDR3 consists of 13 residues. This chain's CDR3 is CAESRDNGEKLFF. In DNA, the CDR3 is TGCGCCGAGTCACGGGACAATGGTGAAAAACTGTTTTTT.

The genes are TRBV4-2 and TRBJ2-5, with a weak D call TRBD2 (5 bases). The germline V gene has CDR1 LGHNA and CDR2 YNFKEQ. V lost 0 bases and J lost 4, with 9 bases in between. The CDR3 is made up of 14 amino acids. The CDR3 nucleotides are TGTGCCAGCAGCCAAGATGGGCGGGCAGAGACCCAGTACTTC. Amino acids: CASSQDGRAETQYF.

This clone was detected a few times. CDR3 sequence reads: CASSSGRGGGAEKLFF. The CDR3, as DNA: TGTGCCAGCAGCTCAGGTCGAGGCGGAGGGGCCGAAAAACTGTTTTTT. The chain uses TRBV7-9 and TRBJ1-4, with D possibly being TRBD1 (5 bases). Germline loops: CDR1 SEHNR, CDR2 FQNEAQ (reference sequence). This CDR3 spans 16 amino acids. V was clipped by 4 bases and J by 8 bases, with 20 bases between them. The whole variable domain, remainder taken from reference TRBV7-9 and TRBJ1-4, is DTGVSQNPRHKITKRGQNVTFRCDPISEHNRLYWYRQTLGQGPEFLTYFQNEAQLEKSRLLSDRFSAERPKGSFSTLEIQRTEQGDSAMYLCASSSGRGGGAEKLFFGSGTQLSVL.

V usage is TRBV7-2 and J usage is TRBJ2-1; D not certain. The V gene lost 1 base and the J gene lost 0 bases, with 4 bases spanning the gap. The germline CDR1 and CDR2 sequences are SGHTA and FQGNSA. The CDR3 contains 14 residues. CDR3 residues: CASSLGHSYNEQFF. The DNA for the CDR3 is TGTGCCAGCAGCTTAGGTCACTCCTACAATGAGCAGTTCTTC.

V is TRBV6-6 and J is TRBJ2-3, with 7 nucleotides matching TRBD2. This CDR3 is built from 14 residues. Germline assignment: CDR1 MNHNY and CDR2 SVGAGI (reference sequence). V was pared by 6 bases and J by 5 bases, with 8 bases of the junction left unmatched. CDR3 in DNA: TGTGCCAGCAGGGAGCTGGCGGGAGTAGATACGCAGTATTTT. This codes for CASRELAGVDTQYF.

This chain connects TRBV25-1 to TRBJ2-7; maybe TRBD2 (6 bases). V lost 4 bases and J 5 bases, leaving 12 bases between the germline ends. Germline loops: CDR1 MGHDK, CDR2 SYGVNS. This CDR3 region has 13 residues. CDR3 in DNA: TGTGCCAGCAGTGTGAGGGGAGGCGACGAGCAGTACTTC. It encodes CASSVRGGDEQYF.

The CDR3 reads CAISDEGNQPQHF. The CDR3 nucleotides are TGTGCCATCAGTGACGAGGGAAATCAGCCCCAGCATTTT. The rearrangement joins TRBV10-3 to TRBJ1-5; no reliable D call. CDR1 and CDR2 (germline): ENHRY, SYGVKD. Trimming took 3 bases from V and 4 from J, leaving 7 bases between them. The CDR3 consists of 13 residues.

The chain is built from TRBV19 and TRBJ1-5, with a tentative D call TRBD1 (6 bases). The CDR3 is 16 amino acids. Germline CDR1 and CDR2: LNHDA and SQIVND (reference sequence). V was cut by 5 bases and J by 0 bases, with 14 bases left in between. The CDR3 nucleotides read TGTGCCAGTAGTTTAACAGGGAGTTATAGCAATCAGCCCCAGCATTTT. Amino acid sequence: CASSLTGSYSNQPQHF.

In the case of this clone: The germline gene is not matched at one end of the junction; a read error may be the cause. The chain links TRBV7-8 to TRBJ2-3; 10 bases agree with TRBD2. From germline, CDR1 is SGHVS and CDR2 FQNEAQ. This CDR3 spans 14 amino acids. CDR3 amino acids: CASSLAGVYDTQYF. CDR3 nucleotide sequence: TGTGCCAGCAGCCTAGCGGGAGTTTACGATACGCAGTATTTT.

This sequence joins TRBV30 and TRBJ1-3; weak D call: TRBD1 (6 bases). The germline gives CDR1 GTSNPN, CDR2 SVGIG (reference sequence). The CDR3 has 15 amino acids. V lost 0 bases and J lost 2, with 11 bases in between. CDR3 region: CAWSVRGGTGNTIYF. The CDR3 region has the DNA TGTGCCTGGAGTGTACGAGGGGGAACTGGAAACACCATATATTTT. Full variable domain (rest looked up from reference TRBV30 and TRBJ1-3): SQTIHQWPATLVQPVGSPLSLECTVEGTSNPNLYWYRQAAGRGLQLLFYSVGIGQISSEVPQNLSASRPQDRQFILSSKKLLLSDSGFYLCAWSVRGGTGNTIYFGEGSWLTVV.

The chain carries TRBV7-8 and TRBJ1-2; 8 positions match TRBD1. The CDR3 spans 13 residues. CDR1 and CDR2 (germline): SGHVS, FQNEAQ. The ends lost 8 bases at V and 4 bases at J; junction bases unmatched: 6. The CDR3 DNA sequence: TGTGCCAGCTCGGACAGGGCTAGCTATGGCTACACCTTC. Encoded protein: CASSDRASYGYTF.

The rearrangement joins TRBV10-3 to TRBJ2-7, with TRBD2 matching over 10 bases. The CDR3 length is 16 residues. Per germline, CDR1 ENHRY and CDR2 SYGVKD. After removal of 4 bases from V and 2 bases from J, the junction contained 8 bases not matched to a gene. The DNA for the CDR3 is TGTGCCATCAGTGTCTCCGGGACTAGCGAGACCTACGAGCAGTACTTC. It encodes CAISVSGTSETYEQYF.

V and J are TRBV7-8 and TRBJ2-7; 12 bases fit TRBD2. The germline CDR1 and CDR2 sequences are SGHVS and FQNEAQ. The CDR3 runs to 16 residues. V was clipped by 3 bases and J by 1 base; unmatched bases: 4. The DNA of the CDR3 is TGTGCCAGCAGCTTGCGGACTAGCGGGGTTTCCTACGAGCAGTACTTC. Its protein is CASSLRTSGVSYEQYF.

The chain combines TRBV7-6 with TRBJ2-7; possibly TRBD1 for D (6 bases). The ends were cut back, 1 base at V and 7 bases at J, with 20 bases in the middle. Germline CDR1 is SGHVS and CDR2 is FNYEAQ. The CDR3 runs to 16 residues. CDR3 in DNA: TGTGCCAGCAGCTTAGAATCCACGGACAGCCTTGGGGAGCAGTACTTC. Protein: CASSLESTDSLGEQYF.